This T cell receptor (beta chain) was found in a study of regulatory T cells in long-lasting Graves disease. The study, taken as a whole, reports: The persistent group shared 2,700 or so public clonotypes, more than the roughly 970 shared by new patients.

From germline, CDR1 is LGHDT and CDR2 YNNKEL (reference sequence). V lost 5 bases, J lost 1 base, and 11 bases lay in between. The CDR3 spans 14 residues. This clonotype was counted only a few times. Its specificity is not known. Relying on iRepertoire HTBI primers and Arm-PCR of CDR3 regions, the team built TCR beta libraries. TCRdb reanalysed the multiplex PCR reads using MiXCR and keeps one entry per CDR3 protein. Here the sample spans approximately 350,000 distinct CDR3 sequences, 16% being singletons. The time point: newly diagnosed GD, antithyroid drugs for less than 3 months. There was RNA extracted from PBMCs, and the TCR library was made from it. This same sample was also taken into another study, of T cells in Graves' hyperthyroidism and ophthalmopathy. That investigation notes: HTBI primers were used for first-round RT-PCR of the TCR CDR3. Onset of ophthalmopathy came a median approximately 6.8 months after the model predicted it.

This TCR derives from a man aged 35 to 55 with Graves disease. V is TRBV3-1 and J is TRBJ1-2, with D perhaps matching TRBD1 (5 bases). The sequenced sample was peripheral blood mononuclear cells (PBMCs), obtained at new diagnosis, from a patient treated with antithyroid drugs. This CDR3 reads CASSYQGNNYGYTF. CDR3 coding DNA: TGTGCCAGCAGCTACCAGGGAAATAACTATGGCTACACCTTC.